This T cell receptor beta chain was captured by sequencing in a study of OX40 agonist ivuxolimab in advanced cancers. Trimming cost V 1 base and J 3 bases, with 12 bases left between them. The CDR3 runs to 15 residues. The germline V gene has CDR1 SGHNT and CDR2 YENEEA. Profiled with immunoSEQ multiplex PCR; TCRdb holds only in-frame clones, not every one. The table records 55,000 to 80,000 clones, under 90% of them present only once. The V and J genes are TRBV11-3 and TRBJ1-2, with a tentative D call TRBD1 (5 bases). The origin of this receptor is an adult with an advanced solid tumor such as melanoma, head and neck, liver or kidney cancer. Sequencing was performed on CD4+ or CD8+ T cells sorted from blood, taken in a trial of the OX40 agonist ivuxolimab. The CDR3 DNA is TGTGCCAGCAGCTTAGCGTTCAAGGGGCACTATGGCTACACCTTC. Its translation: CASSLAFKGHYGYTF.